This T cell receptor (beta chain) was captured in a study of patients and donors after allogeneic stem cell transplantation (dated by TCRdb to the early 2020s). The protocol used for the library was RT-PCR. The sequencing machine was a NextSeq 550. The public reads were reprocessed in TCRdb via fastp at Q25 and MiXCR, keeping in-frame beta chains. Rows with a matching CDR3 protein are joined into one entry that keeps the most common DNA and genes. The sample has 150,000 to 200,000 distinct CDR3 sequences on record, nearly 25% of them singletons. Clones ranked in the top ten supply roughly 26% of the sample. As concerns this clonotype: This receptor's antigen is unknown. No quality values exist for individual bases; no much larger clone is one base distant.

Sequences were obtained from blood, either unsorted or a sorted T cell fraction (not recorded which). The source is a human donor who was either an allogeneic HSCT recipient or a stem cell or donor lymphocyte infusion donor (not recorded which). It is not recorded whose cells these are; they may come from a transplant donor.

DNA sequence: TGCAGTGCTAGAAAAAGCGGAGGGGGTGAGCAGTTCTTC. Its coded protein is CSARKSGGGEQFF. The rearrangement combines TRBV20-1 with TRBJ2-1; the D segment might be TRBD1 or TRBD2, since each matches 6 bases. Relative to germline, V is 2 bases shorter and J is 9 bases shorter, with 14 bases between their ends. Via the germline V gene (reference sequence), CDR1 is DFQATT and CDR2 SNEGSKA. Its CDR3 holds 13 amino acids, cysteine through phenylalanine. Of all the DNA, just the CDR3 is kept, 39 bases in frame from base 1.